These 17 T cell receptor beta chains came from one sample sequenced in a study of blood T cell repertoires in COVID-19. Measured with immunoSEQ multiplex PCR; TCRdb has only the in-frame clones, and not every one. The sample lists more than 30,000 clones; around 90% were seen once. The sequencing input was peripheral blood. These receptors came from a man aged 55-75 years with active COVID-19.

V is TRBV5-8 and J is TRBJ2-3; TRBD1 might be the D (6 bases). CDR1 and CDR2 (germline): SGHTS, YDEGEE. The CDR3 is 15 residues long. Trimming took 4 bases from V and 0 from J, leaving 12 bases between them. The CDR3 nucleotides are TGTGCCAGCAGCAAGGGACACCGTAGCACAGATACGCAGTATTTT. This codes for CASSKGHRSTDTQYF.

In this sample, this clone turned up a few times. The chain uses TRBV5-1 and TRBJ1-2; TRBD1 matches 7 bases. The V gene end was trimmed by 0 bases and the J gene end by 4 bases; junction bases not matched to a gene: 9. This CDR3 contains 16 residues. Per the germline V gene, CDR1 is SGHRS and CDR2 is YFSETQ. The CDR3 reads CASSLDGQGVAYGYTF. The CDR3 DNA sequence: TGCGCCAGCAGCTTGGATGGCCAGGGGGTAGCCTATGGCTACACCTTC.

This clone was seen only a few times. The chain links TRBV7-9 to TRBJ2-4; 7 bases align to TRBD2. Looked up from germline, CDR1 is SEHNR and CDR2 is FQNEAQ (reference sequence). This CDR3 comprises 16 residues. J lost 6 bases, V lost 5 bases, and 13 bases had no gene match. The CDR3 sequence: CASSRAGDRGINIQYF. CDR3 bases: TGTGCCAGCAGCCGGGCGGGGGACCGAGGGATAAACATTCAGTACTTC.

The chain has TRBV4-2 and TRBJ2-3; 11 positions agree with TRBD2. The V gene's germline CDR1 is LGHNA and CDR2 YNFKEQ. This CDR3 has 16 residues. With V trimmed by 2 bases and J by 4 bases, 5 bases remained unmatched. DNA for the CDR3: TGTGCCAGCAGCCAAATTAGCGGGGGGGGATCAGATACGCAGTATTTT. Its translation is CASSQISGGGSDTQYF.

The rearrangement links TRBV6-4 to TRBJ2-7, with 7 nucleotides matching TRBD2. V lost 10 bases, J lost 6 bases, and 3 bases stayed unmatched. This CDR3 is 10 amino acids long. Germline-derived CDR1 and CDR2 are MRHNA and SNTAGT. This CDR3 reads CAMRTSEQYF. DNA of the CDR3: TGTGCCATGAGGACTAGCGAGCAGTACTTC.

V usage is TRBV29-1 and J usage is TRBJ1-6; possibly TRBD1 for D (5 bases). CDR3 length equals 15 residues. Per germline, CDR1 SQVTM and CDR2 ANQGSEA. The V gene lost 4 bases and the J gene lost 10 bases, with 20 bases spanning the gap. Here the CDR3 reads CSVARKGPGGSPLHF. The CDR3 nucleotides are TGCAGCGTTGCACGGAAGGGGCCCGGTGGCTCACCCCTCCACTTT.

In DNA, the CDR3 is TGTGCCAGCAGTTTACAGGGGCTTGGCAATCAGCCCCAGCATTTT. Amino acid sequence: CASSLQGLGNQPQHF. The V and J genes are TRBV27 and TRBJ1-5; D may be TRBD1 (6 bases). The CDR3 sequence is 15 residues long. V lost 2 bases to trimming and J lost 2 bases, with 10 bases between them. Germline V gene lookup returns CDR1 MNHEY and CDR2 SMNVEV (reference sequence).

This clone is a singleton in its sample. V is TRBV5-1 and J is TRBJ2-7; D remains ambiguous. Germline V gives CDR1 SGHRS, CDR2 YFSETQ. CDR3 length: 14 amino acids. V shed 2 bases and J shed 3 bases, with 12 bases lying between them. CDR3 bases: TGCGCCAGCAGCTTATCCGTCAGAAACTACGAGCAGTACTTC. This gives the protein CASSLSVRNYEQYF. The full variable domain, its missing parts supplied by reference TRBV5-1 and TRBJ2-7, is KAGVTQTPRYLIKTRGQQVTLSCSPISGHRSVSWYQQTPGQGLQFLFEYFSETQRNKGNFPGRFSGRQFSNSRSEMNVSTLELGDSALYLCASSLSVRNYEQYFGPGTRLTVT.

V is TRBV5-4 and J is TRBJ1-5; 9 nucleotides match TRBD1. After removal of 4 bases from V and 4 bases from J, the junction contained 6 bases not matched to a gene. Germline CDR1 reads SGHNT; CDR2 reads YYREEE (reference sequence). This CDR3 is 15 amino acids long. CDR3 DNA sequence: TGTGCCAGCAGCCCCGGGACAGGGAGTAATCAGCCCCAGCATTTT. Its translation: CASSPGTGSNQPQHF.

The chain couples TRBV5-6 to TRBJ1-1; a possible D gene is TRBD1 (5 bases). CDR3 length: 15 amino acids. Trimming took off 0 bases at V and 7 bases at J, with 16 bases between the two ends. From germline, CDR1 is SGHDT and CDR2 YYEEEE. CDR3 region: CASSLVGTKVGEAFF. The CDR3 coding sequence is TGTGCCAGCAGCTTGGTTGGGACTAAGGTGGGTGAAGCTTTCTTT.

This clone showed up just once. V and J are TRBV19 and TRBJ2-7; tentative D call: TRBD2 (6 bases). Germline V gives CDR1 LNHDA, CDR2 SQIVND (reference sequence). The CDR3 runs 15 residues. Trimming shortened V by 2 bases and J by 0 bases, and 11 bases separated the two germline ends. The CDR3 nucleotides are TGTGCCAGTAGTATATCCGGGCGGGGCTCCTACGAGCAGTACTTC. It codes for CASSISGRGSYEQYF.

This chain connects TRBV11-3 to TRBJ1-5; maybe TRBD1 (5 bases). The CDR3 is made up of 14 amino acids. V was shortened by 1 base and J by 1 base, with 5 bases between the two germline ends. Per the germline V gene, CDR1 is SGHNT and CDR2 is YENEEA. The CDR3 here is CASSLAGSNQPQHF. DNA of the CDR3: TGTGCCAGCAGCTTAGCAGGGAGCAATCAGCCCCAGCATTTT.

The V gene is TRBV12-2, the J gene TRBJ1-4. TRBV12-2 has pseudogene status. This CDR3 contains 16 residues. The CDR3 here is CASRSIGGMSNEKLFF. DNA for the CDR3: TGTGCAAGTCGCTCTATCGGGGGGATGTCTAATGAAAAACTGTTTTTT.

The sample holds a few counts of this clone. The chain employs TRBV2 and TRBJ1-6, with D possibly being TRBD1 (5 bases). The CDR3 has 14 amino acids. Per germline, CDR1 SNHLY and CDR2 FYNNEI. Deletions cut 2 bases from V and 9 bases from J, with 11 bases between. CDR3 nucleotides: TGTGCCAGCAGTGAATACAGGTCGACTTCACCCCTCCACTTT. Protein product: CASSEYRSTSPLHF. Combining the CDR3 with reference TRBV2 and TRBJ1-6 gives the whole variable domain EPEVTQTPSHQVTQMGQEVILRCVPISNHLYFYWYRQILGQKVEFLVSFYNNEISEKSEIFDDQFSVERPDGSNFTLKIRSTKLEDSAMYFCASSEYRSTSPLHFGNGTRLTVT.

V and J are TRBV14 and TRBJ2-7, with TRBD1 matching over 8 bases. The V gene's germline CDR1 is SGHDN and CDR2 FVKESK. This CDR3 has 14 residues. V was pared by 6 bases and J by 2 bases, with 6 bases of the junction left unmatched. This chain's CDR3 is CASRSQGAPYEQYF. Here the CDR3 DNA reads TGTGCCAGCAGATCCCAGGGGGCCCCCTACGAGCAGTACTTC.

The V gene is TRBV27, the J gene TRBJ2-7; 9 bases align to TRBD1. There are 15 residues in the CDR3. From germline, CDR1 is MNHEY and CDR2 SMNVEV (reference sequence). V lost 0 bases, J lost 6 bases, and 6 bases stayed unmatched. DNA of the CDR3: TGTGCCAGCAGTTTATCTGGGACAGGGCGAGTCGAGCAGTACTTC. Protein: CASSLSGTGRVEQYF.

The chain employs TRBV7-2 and TRBJ2-7; tentative D call: TRBD2 (7 bases). V lost 0 bases and J 0 bases, leaving 15 bases between the germline ends. The germline CDR1 and CDR2 sequences are SGHTA and FQGNSA. The CDR3 runs 17 residues. CDR3 loop: CASSLAWGGARSYEQYF. The CDR3 bases are TGTGCCAGCAGCTTAGCGTGGGGGGGGGCCCGCTCCTACGAGCAGTACTTC.